One and the same sample provided the 29 T cell receptor beta chains below, sequenced in a study of T-cell memory formation after mild COVID-19. One entry per CDR3 protein, called by TCRdb with MiXCR from the 5' RACE reads. The sample includes 90,000 to 120,000 distinct CDR3 sequences, around 10% of them seen just once. The sequencing sample was made of PBMCs or a T cell subset sorted from them (not recorded which). These receptor sequences come from a man younger than 30 who had mild COVID-19 (a few samples of this study predate the infection). Cell type and time point are not known.

The sample holds many counts of this clonotype. The chain has TRBV9 and TRBJ2-3; TRBD2 is a possible D gene (7 bases). CDR3 length: 15 amino acids. Germline V gives CDR1 SGDLS, CDR2 YYNGEE. With 0 bases removed from V and 4 bases from J, the gap between germline ends came to 12 bases. CDR3 sequence reads: CASSVGWGGSDTQYF. CDR3 nucleotide sequence: TGTGCCAGCAGCGTAGGTTGGGGGGGCTCAGATACGCAGTATTTT. Variable domain in full (rest from reference TRBV9 and TRBJ2-3): DSGVTQTPKHLITATGQRVTLRCSPRSGDLSVYWYQQSLDQGLQFLIQYYNGEERAKGNILERFSAQQFPDLHSELNLSSLELGDSALYFCASSVGWGGSDTQYFGPGTRLTVL.

This clonotype was seen at least ten times. The chain joins TRBV5-1 to TRBJ1-2; TRBD1 agrees at 9 bases. CDR1 and CDR2 from the germline V gene are SGHRS and YFSETQ. The CDR3 is made up of 16 amino acids. Trimming took 4 bases from V and 0 from J; bases not matched to a gene: 7. Here the CDR3 DNA reads TGCGCCAGCAGCCTCACGACAGGGGGTGCTAACTATGGCTACACCTTC. It is translated as CASSLTTGGANYGYTF. Filled out from reference TRBV5-1 and TRBJ1-2, the complete variable domain reads KAGVTQTPRYLIKTRGQQVTLSCSPISGHRSVSWYQQTPGQGLQFLFEYFSETQRNKGNFPGRFSGRQFSNSRSEMNVSTLELGDSALYLCASSLTTGGANYGYTFGSGTRLTVV.

This clonotype was seen a few times. The CDR3 DNA is TGTGCCAGCAGCCTTAGCAATCAGCCCCAGCATTTT. Translating it yields CASSLSNQPQHF. The V gene is TRBV7-9, the J gene TRBJ1-5; no clear D gene. Trimming took off 5 bases at V and 0 bases at J, with 2 bases between the two ends. Germline V gives CDR1 SEHNR, CDR2 FQNEAQ (reference sequence). The CDR3 spans 12 residues.

The chain combines TRBV2 with TRBJ2-5, with 9 bases fitting TRBD2. The V and J ends lost 3 bases and 0 bases, in that order; junction bases with no gene match: 2. CDR3 length: 15 amino acids. CDR1 SNHLY and CDR2 FYNNEI come from the germline V gene. CDR3 in amino acids: CASSELAGYQETQYF. CDR3 bases: TGTGCCAGCAGTGAGCTAGCGGGGTACCAAGAGACCCAGTACTTC.

This clonotype came up a few times. The rearrangement links TRBV7-9 to TRBJ1-2; D is unresolved. Germline CDR1 is SEHNR and CDR2 is FQNEAQ (reference sequence). This CDR3 region has 14 residues. V lost 1 base and J lost 8, with 14 bases in between. CDR3 loop: CASSLVLGTGGYTF. CDR3 DNA: TGTGCCAGCAGCTTAGTTCTGGGTACCGGAGGCTACACCTTC.

V is TRBV6-6 and J is TRBJ2-2; D uncertain. The germline V gene encodes CDR1 MNHNY and CDR2 SVGAGI (reference sequence). V was clipped by 6 bases and J by 4 bases, with 18 bases between them. The CDR3 length is 16 residues. This CDR3 is CASSPLPPLFTGELFF. The CDR3 DNA is TGTGCCAGCAGCCCCTTACCCCCCCTCTTCACCGGGGAGCTGTTTTTT.

The chain has TRBV9 and TRBJ1-2, with TRBD1 identical over 7 bases. V gave up 3 bases and J gave up 6 bases; unmatched junction bases: 11. The CDR3 is 15 residues long. The germline gives CDR1 SGDLS, CDR2 YYNGEE. CDR3 sequence: CASSGTGAMIHGYTF. The CDR3 DNA is TGTGCCAGCAGCGGGACAGGAGCTATGATCCATGGCTACACCTTC.

In this sample, this clonotype turned up a few times. In DNA form, the CDR3 reads TGTGCCAGCAGTTACGCGGACCGCCAGCGGGACGAGCAGTACTTC. Translating it yields CASSYADRQRDEQYF. The chain joins TRBV6-2 or TRBV6-3 to TRBJ2-7; D might be TRBD2 (6 bases). V was pared by 2 bases and J by 5 bases, with 16 bases between. The CDR3 is made up of 15 amino acids. Germline lookup yields CDR1 MNHEY and CDR2 SVGEGT.

This clonotype has just a few counts. This chain connects TRBV4-3 to TRBJ1-4; D gene uncertain. V dropped 3 bases and J dropped 8 bases, with 10 bases sitting between them. Germline CDR1 and CDR2: LGHNA and YSLEER. CDR3 size: 13 residues. The DNA of the CDR3 is TGCGCCAGCAGCCAGGGGAGGTTGGAAAAACTGTTTTTT. Its translation is CASSQGRLEKLFF.

The J gene is TRBJ2-2, the V gene TRBV7-9; D unclear. This CDR3 region has 15 residues. Germline CDR1 reads SEHNR; CDR2 reads FQNEAQ (reference sequence). V was shortened by 8 bases and J by 4 bases, with 17 bases between the two germline ends. In DNA, the CDR3 is TGTGCCAGCGCCTCTTCGCGACATCCCACCGGGGAGCTGTTTTTT. It encodes CASASSRHPTGELFF.

In DNA, the CDR3 is TGTGCCAGCAGTTTAGCTGGTCGGGCGAACACCGGGGAGCTGTTTTTT. Residues: CASSLAGRANTGELFF. The chain combines TRBV12-3 or TRBV12-4 with TRBJ2-2; D unresolved. This CDR3 region has 16 residues. V shed 0 bases and J shed 0 bases, with 8 bases lying between them.

This clonotype showed up just a few times. This chain connects TRBV7-2 to TRBJ2-5; D ambiguous. CDR1 and CDR2 (germline): SGHTA, FQGNSA. There are 16 residues in the CDR3. Trimming stripped 2 bases from V and 0 bases from J, with 13 bases between. The CDR3 spells CASSLSHGLYQETQYF. The CDR3 DNA reads as TGTGCCAGCAGCTTATCCCACGGCCTGTACCAAGAGACCCAGTACTTC.

This clonotype was detected many times. This sequence joins TRBV7-9 and TRBJ2-2; D is unclear. The length of the CDR3 is 12 residues. Deletions cut 5 bases from V and 0 bases from J, with 1 base between. Per germline, CDR1 SEHNR and CDR2 FQNEAQ (reference sequence). CDR3 protein: CASSTNTGELFF. CDR3 coding DNA: TGTGCCAGCAGCACGAACACCGGGGAGCTGTTTTTT.

This clonotype showed up just a few times. V and J are TRBV12-3 or TRBV12-4 and TRBJ1-5; D is unclear. The CDR3 runs to 13 residues. Trimming shortened V by 6 bases and J by 5 bases, and 11 bases separated the two germline ends. CDR3 nucleotides: TGTGCCAGCAGCCGAGGACCGGATCAGCCCCAGCATTTT. This translates into CASSRGPDQPQHF.

This clonotype is termed medium-sized. The V and J genes are TRBV10-2 and TRBJ2-1; tentatively, D is TRBD1 (6 bases). V was trimmed by 11 bases and J by 4 bases, leaving 15 bases between them. The CDR3 consists of 13 residues. Germline V lookup: CDR1 WSHSY, CDR2 SAAADI. The CDR3: CAVLRDNYNEQFF. The CDR3 nucleotides are TGCGCCGTACTCCGGGACAATTACAATGAGCAGTTCTTC.

The chain employs TRBV27 and TRBJ2-7, with D unclear. CDR1 MNHEY and CDR2 SMNVEV come from the germline V gene (reference sequence). This CDR3 region has 11 residues. Deletions cut 5 bases from V and 4 bases from J, with 6 bases between. CDR3 in amino acids: CASSMGYEQYF. The CDR3 DNA reads as TGTGCCAGCAGTATGGGGTACGAGCAGTACTTC.

This clonotype was observed a handful of times. V usage is TRBV9 and J usage is TRBJ2-5, with D tentatively TRBD2 (5 bases). The length of the CDR3 is 15 residues. Between the trimmed V and J ends, which lost 0 bases and 3 bases, there was a span of 12 bases. Germline V CDR1 and CDR2: SGDLS, YYNGEE. CDR3 in amino acids: CASSVDGLDKETQYF. In nucleotides, the CDR3 is TGTGCCAGCAGCGTAGACGGACTGGATAAAGAGACCCAGTACTTC.

This clonotype showed up just a few times. The V and J genes are TRBV7-6 and TRBJ2-3; 8 nucleotides align to TRBD2. The germline V gene encodes CDR1 SGHVS and CDR2 FNYEAQ. The length of the CDR3 is 15 residues. The junction had 7 bases not matched to a gene; V was cut back by 4 bases and J by 4 bases. The CDR3 nucleotides read TGTGCCAGCAGCTACATGGGACTAGTGCCAGATACGCAGTATTTT. It yields the protein CASSYMGLVPDTQYF.

This clonotype was observed a handful of times. CDR3 coding DNA: TGTGCCAGCAGTATCCTACAGGGTTCCTACGAGCAGTACTTC. As protein: CASSILQGSYEQYF. The gene calls are TRBV12-3 or TRBV12-4 and TRBJ2-7, with a tentative D call TRBD1 (6 bases). Between the trimmed V and J ends, which lost 5 bases and 1 base, there was a span of 12 bases. The CDR3 length is 14 residues.

At least ten counts were recorded for this clonotype. The chain uses TRBV7-2 and TRBJ1-6, with 7 bases identical to TRBD1. Germline loops: CDR1 SGHTA, CDR2 FQGNSA. The CDR3 runs to 16 residues. V gave up 5 bases and J gave up 7 bases; unmatched junction bases: 11. CDR3 amino acids: CASSIRTGRLNSPLHF. In DNA, the CDR3 is TGTGCCAGCAGCATCCGGACAGGCAGGCTCAATTCACCCCTCCACTTT.

The chain employs TRBV4-3 and TRBJ1-1; D gene unclear. Germline CDR1 and CDR2: LGHNA and YSLEER. V lost 0 bases to trimming and J lost 0 bases, with 8 bases between them. CDR3 length equals 15 residues. The CDR3 DNA sequence: TGCGCCAGCAGCCAAGATGCCAGGATGAACACTGAAGCTTTCTTT. This sequence encodes CASSQDARMNTEAFF.

The gene calls are TRBV20-1 and TRBJ2-7; TRBD1 matches at 11 bases. Germline V CDR1 and CDR2: DFQATT, SNEGSKA (reference sequence). The CDR3 runs 18 residues. V lost 3 bases to trimming and J lost 10 bases; unmatched junction nucleotides: 23. The CDR3: CSASPRTGGGPPVAEQYF. CDR3 DNA sequence: TGCAGTGCTAGCCCCAGGACAGGGGGCGGGCCCCCGGTTGCAGAACAGTACTTC.

The chain is built from TRBV7-9 and TRBJ1-4; TRBD1 is a possible D gene (6 bases). The CDR3 runs to 15 residues. Trimming left V 5 bases short and J 4 bases short, with 14 bases between. Per the germline V gene, CDR1 is SEHNR and CDR2 is FQNEAQ (reference sequence). The CDR3 sequence: CASSQLRGVNEKLFF. CDR3 coding DNA: TGTGCCAGCAGCCAACTCAGGGGCGTTAATGAAAAACTGTTTTTT. The full variable domain, rest sourced from reference TRBV7-9 and TRBJ1-4, is DTGVSQNPRHKITKRGQNVTFRCDPISEHNRLYWYRQTLGQGPEFLTYFQNEAQLEKSRLLSDRFSAERPKGSFSTLEIQRTEQGDSAMYLCASSQLRGVNEKLFFGSGTQLSVL.

This clonotype is medium-sized (0.01 to 0.1%) in the sample. The chain employs TRBV24-1 and TRBJ2-2, with 8 bases identical to TRBD2. The CDR3 consists of 15 residues. Losses at the gene ends were 1 base for V and 3 bases for J; bases not matched to a gene: 0. Germline lookup yields CDR1 KGHDR and CDR2 SFDVKD. The CDR3, as DNA: TGTGCCACCAGTGATTTAGCGGGGGACACCGGGGAGCTGTTTTTT. Its translation is CATSDLAGDTGELFF.

This clonotype was picked up a small number of times. The V and J genes are TRBV5-1 and TRBJ1-2; 10 bases are shared with TRBD1. Germline V lookup: CDR1 SGHRS, CDR2 YFSETQ. Unmatched junction bases numbered 5, after V lost 3 bases and J lost 3 bases. The CDR3 extends over 15 amino acids. Here the CDR3 reads CASSSRTGGDYGYTF. CDR3 nucleotides: TGCGCCAGCAGCTCCCGGACAGGGGGTGACTATGGCTACACCTTC. Full variable domain (missing parts from reference TRBV5-1 and TRBJ1-2): KAGVTQTPRYLIKTRGQQVTLSCSPISGHRSVSWYQQTPGQGLQFLFEYFSETQRNKGNFPGRFSGRQFSNSRSEMNVSTLELGDSALYLCASSSRTGGDYGYTFGSGTRLTVV.

This clonotype was detected ten times or more. The rearrangement joins TRBV20-1 to TRBJ2-3; 7 nucleotides match TRBD2. The germline V gene has CDR1 DFQATT and CDR2 SNEGSKA (reference sequence). V was pared by 3 bases and J by 1 base, with 16 bases of the junction left unmatched. The CDR3 has 18 residues. The CDR3 bases are TGCAGTGCTAGTATCCCACGGGGGAGCCGGGGGGGCACAGATACGCAGTATTTT. Amino acid sequence: CSASIPRGSRGGTDTQYF.

This clonotype was detected a few times. V and J are TRBV29-1 and TRBJ2-1, with D possibly matching TRBD1 (5 bases). V was pared by 7 bases and J by 2 bases, with 12 bases between. This CDR3 is built from 13 residues. The V gene's germline CDR1 is SQVTM and CDR2 ANQGSEA. In DNA, the CDR3 is TGCAGCGCCGACTCGACAGCCTACAATGAGCAGTTCTTC. This codes for CSADSTAYNEQFF.

This clonotype was observed a handful of times. The genes are TRBV20-1 and TRBJ1-2; D might be TRBD1 (6 bases). From germline, CDR1 is DFQATT and CDR2 SNEGSKA (reference sequence). The CDR3 has 14 residues. Trimming left V 0 bases short and J 8 bases short, with 16 bases between. The CDR3 sequence is CSARDWQGRVGYTF. The CDR3 DNA follows: TGCAGTGCTAGAGATTGGCAGGGGAGGGTCGGCTACACCTTC.

CDR3 residues: CATSATAVITDTQYF. CDR3 nucleotides: TGTGCCACCAGTGCCACGGCCGTTATCACAGATACGCAGTATTTT. The chain is built from TRBV24-1 and TRBJ2-3, with D hard to call. CDR3 length equals 15 residues. Trimming took 5 bases from V and 2 from J, leaving 13 bases between them. The V gene's germline CDR1 is KGHDR and CDR2 SFDVKD.